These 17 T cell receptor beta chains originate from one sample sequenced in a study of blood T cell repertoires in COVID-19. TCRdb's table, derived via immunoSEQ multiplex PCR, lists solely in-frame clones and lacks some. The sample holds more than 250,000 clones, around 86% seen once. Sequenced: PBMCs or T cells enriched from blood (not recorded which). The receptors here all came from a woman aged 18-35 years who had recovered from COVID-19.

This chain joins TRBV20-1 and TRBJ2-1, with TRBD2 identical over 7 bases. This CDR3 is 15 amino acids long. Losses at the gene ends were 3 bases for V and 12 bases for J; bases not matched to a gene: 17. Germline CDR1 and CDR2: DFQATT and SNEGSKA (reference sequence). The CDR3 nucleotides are TGCAGTGCTAGTCAGGCAGCTAGCGGCGGGTGGGTGCAGTTCTTC. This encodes CSASQAASGGWVQFF.

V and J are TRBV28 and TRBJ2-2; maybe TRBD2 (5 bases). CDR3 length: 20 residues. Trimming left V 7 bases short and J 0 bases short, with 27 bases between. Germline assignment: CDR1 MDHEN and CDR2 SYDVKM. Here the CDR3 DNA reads TGTGCCAGCACCAGACCAAATGGTGTTTTAGGGAGCGCGAACACCGGGGAGCTGTTTTTT. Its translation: CASTRPNGVLGSANTGELFF. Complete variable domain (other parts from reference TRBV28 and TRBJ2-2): DVKVTQSSRYLVKRTGEKVFLECVQDMDHENMFWYRQDPGLGLRLIYFSYDVKMKEKGDIPEGYSVSREKKERFSLILESASTNQTSMYLCASTRPNGVLGSANTGELFFGEGSRLTVL.

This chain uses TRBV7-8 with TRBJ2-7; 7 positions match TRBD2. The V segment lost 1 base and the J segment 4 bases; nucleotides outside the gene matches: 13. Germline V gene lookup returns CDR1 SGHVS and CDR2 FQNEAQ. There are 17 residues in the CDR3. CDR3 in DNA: TGTGCCAGCAGCTTAGGTGCAGGGAGGGAAATCGGGTACGAGCAGTACTTC. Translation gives CASSLGAGREIGYEQYF.

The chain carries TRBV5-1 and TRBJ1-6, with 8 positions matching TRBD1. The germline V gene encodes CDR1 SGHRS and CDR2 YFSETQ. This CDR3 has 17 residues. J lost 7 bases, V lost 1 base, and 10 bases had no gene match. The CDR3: CASSLLPQGATNSPLHF. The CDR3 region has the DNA TGCGCCAGCAGCTTGCTCCCGCAGGGGGCGACGAATTCACCCCTCCACTTT.

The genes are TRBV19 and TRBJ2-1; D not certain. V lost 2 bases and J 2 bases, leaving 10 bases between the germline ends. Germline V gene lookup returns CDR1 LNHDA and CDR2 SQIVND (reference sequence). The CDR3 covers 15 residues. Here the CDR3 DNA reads TGTGCCAGTAGTATATCAGCGCAAACCTACAATGAGCAGTTCTTC. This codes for CASSISAQTYNEQFF. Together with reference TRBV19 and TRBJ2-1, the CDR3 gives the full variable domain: DGGITQSPKYLFRKEGQNVTLSCEQNLNHDAMYWYRQDPGQGLRLIYYSQIVNDFQKGDIAEGYSVSREKKESFPLTVTSAQKNPTAFYLCASSISAQTYNEQFFGPGTRLTVL.

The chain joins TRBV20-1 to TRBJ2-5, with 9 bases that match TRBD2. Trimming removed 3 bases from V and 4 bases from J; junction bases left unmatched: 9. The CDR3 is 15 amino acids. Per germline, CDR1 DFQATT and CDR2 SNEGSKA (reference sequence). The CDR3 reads CSASNWREGPETQYF. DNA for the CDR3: TGCAGTGCTAGTAACTGGCGGGAGGGCCCAGAGACCCAGTACTTC.

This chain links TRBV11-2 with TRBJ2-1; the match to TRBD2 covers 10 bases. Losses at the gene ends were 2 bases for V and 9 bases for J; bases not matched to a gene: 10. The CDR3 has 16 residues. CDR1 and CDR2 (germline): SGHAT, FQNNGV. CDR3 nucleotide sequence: TGTGCCAGCAGCTTACTTGGAGCGGGAGGGCGCGGTGAGCAGTTCTTC. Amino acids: CASSLLGAGGRGEQFF.

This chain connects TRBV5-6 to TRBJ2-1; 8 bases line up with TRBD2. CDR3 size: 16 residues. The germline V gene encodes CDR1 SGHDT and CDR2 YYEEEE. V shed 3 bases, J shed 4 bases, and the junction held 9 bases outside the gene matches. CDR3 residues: CASSSTLAGSYNEQFF. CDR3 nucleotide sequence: TGTGCCAGCAGCTCTACCCTAGCGGGCTCGTACAATGAGCAGTTCTTC.

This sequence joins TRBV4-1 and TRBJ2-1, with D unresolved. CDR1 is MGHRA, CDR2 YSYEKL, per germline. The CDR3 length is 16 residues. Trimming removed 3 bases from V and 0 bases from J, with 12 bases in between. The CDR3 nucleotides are TGCGCCAGCAGCCAGAACTCGATACTCTCCTACAATGAGCAGTTCTTC. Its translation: CASSQNSILSYNEQFF.

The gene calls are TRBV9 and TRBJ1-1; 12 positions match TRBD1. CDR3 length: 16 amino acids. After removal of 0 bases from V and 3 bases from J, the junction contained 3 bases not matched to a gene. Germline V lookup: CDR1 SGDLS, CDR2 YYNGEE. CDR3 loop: CASSVAGQGAYTEAFF. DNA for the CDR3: TGTGCCAGCAGCGTAGCGGGACAGGGGGCGTACACTGAAGCTTTCTTT.

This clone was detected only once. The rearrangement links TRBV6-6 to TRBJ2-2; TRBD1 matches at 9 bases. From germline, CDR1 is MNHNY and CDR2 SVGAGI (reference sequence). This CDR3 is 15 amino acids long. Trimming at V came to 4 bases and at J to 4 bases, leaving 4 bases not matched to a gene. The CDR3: CASSLGQGVTGELFF. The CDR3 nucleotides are TGTGCCAGCAGTTTGGGACAGGGAGTCACCGGGGAGCTGTTTTTT.

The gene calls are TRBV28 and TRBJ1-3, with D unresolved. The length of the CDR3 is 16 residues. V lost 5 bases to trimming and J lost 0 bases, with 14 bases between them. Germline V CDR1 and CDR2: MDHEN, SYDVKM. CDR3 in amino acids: CASSPGRAYSGNTIYF. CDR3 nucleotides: TGTGCCAGCAGTCCCGGGAGGGCTTACTCTGGAAACACCATATATTTT. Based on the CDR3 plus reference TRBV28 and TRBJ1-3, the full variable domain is DVKVTQSSRYLVKRTGEKVFLECVQDMDHENMFWYRQDPGLGLRLIYFSYDVKMKEKGDIPEGYSVSREKKERFSLILESASTNQTSMYLCASSPGRAYSGNTIYFGEGSWLTVV.

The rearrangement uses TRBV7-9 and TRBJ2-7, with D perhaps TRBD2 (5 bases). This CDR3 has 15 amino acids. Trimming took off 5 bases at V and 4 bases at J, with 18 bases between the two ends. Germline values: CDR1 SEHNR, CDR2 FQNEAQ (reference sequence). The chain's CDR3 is CASSTRVASFYEQYF. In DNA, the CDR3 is TGTGCCAGCAGCACCCGGGTAGCGTCCTTTTACGAGCAGTACTTC.

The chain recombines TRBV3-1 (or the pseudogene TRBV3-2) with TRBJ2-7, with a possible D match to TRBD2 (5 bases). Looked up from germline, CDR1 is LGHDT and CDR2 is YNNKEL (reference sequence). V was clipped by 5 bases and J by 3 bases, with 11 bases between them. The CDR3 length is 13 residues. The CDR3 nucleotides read TGTGCCAGCAGCTTCTTCCGGGACTACGAGCAGTACTTC. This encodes CASSFFRDYEQYF.

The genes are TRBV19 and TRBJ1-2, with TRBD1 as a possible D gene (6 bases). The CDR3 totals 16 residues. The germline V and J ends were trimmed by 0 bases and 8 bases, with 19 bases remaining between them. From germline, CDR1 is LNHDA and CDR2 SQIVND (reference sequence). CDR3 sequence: CASSIDLWQGNDGYTF. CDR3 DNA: TGTGCCAGTAGTATAGATCTATGGCAGGGGAACGACGGCTACACCTTC.

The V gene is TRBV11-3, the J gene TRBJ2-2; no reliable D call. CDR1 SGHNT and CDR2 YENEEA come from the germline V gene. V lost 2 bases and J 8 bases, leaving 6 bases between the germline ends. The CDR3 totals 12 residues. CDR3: CASSLSQGELFF. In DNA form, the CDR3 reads TGTGCCAGCAGCTTATCTCAGGGGGAGCTGTTTTTT.

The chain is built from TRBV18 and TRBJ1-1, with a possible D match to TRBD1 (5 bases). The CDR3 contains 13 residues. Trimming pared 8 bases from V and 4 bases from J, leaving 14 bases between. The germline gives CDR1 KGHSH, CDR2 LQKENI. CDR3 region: CASPRGEPTEAFF. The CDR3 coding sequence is TGTGCCAGCCCCCGGGGGGAGCCCACTGAAGCTTTCTTT.